This entry features one T cell receptor beta chain sequence. Its antigen remains unidentified. Per the germline V gene, CDR1 is KGHSH and CDR2 is LQKENI. The length of the CDR3 is 12 residues. V was trimmed by 3 bases and J by 7 bases, leaving 9 bases between them. The record originates from a study of blood T cells in healthy people across ages. Researchers isolated at least 7 million PBMCs per sample. RNA extraction gave at least 5 micrograms of total RNA per sample. Study-wide points: There was a strong correlation between TCR beta diversity and naive T cell percentage. Long-lived donors had more naive CD4+ cells and higher diversity than aged donors.

A J-beta primer mix and a sample-barcoded 5' primer were used in a second PCR of about 7 to 12 cycles. TCRdb recomputed calls from the 5' RACE reads with MiXCR, one row per CDR3 protein. This sample carries approximately 850,000 distinct CDR3 sequences, roughly 50% of them seen once, and the ten largest clones take roughly 20%. V and J are TRBV18 and TRBJ1-1; the D gene is possibly TRBD1 (5 bases). This TCR was recovered from a man aged 25-40 years in good health. The specimen sequenced was blood. CDR3 sequence: CASSPSGGEAFF. The CDR3 bases are TGTGCCAGCTCACCTTCCGGGGGTGAAGCTTTCTTT. Full variable domain (rest looked up from reference TRBV18 and TRBJ1-1): NAGVMQNPRHLVRRRGQEARLRCSPMKGHSHVYWYRQLPEEGLKFMVYLQKENIIDESGMPKERFSAEFPKEGPSILRIQQVVRGDSAAYFCASSPSGGEAFFGQGTRLTVV.